Shown below are 29 T cell receptor beta chains from a single sample sequenced in a study of cytomegalovirus exposure and HLA in healthy donors (dated by TCRdb to 2017 to 2019). The method was the immunoSEQ multiplex PCR assay. TCRdb obtained this table from immuneACCESS and retained in-frame rearrangements with V and J assigned. These tables miss some clones; where compared with another copy, unresolved V genes account for less than half of the shortfall, and the remainder is unexplained. The sample yields 100,000 to 150,000 clones; around 95% were counted once. The ten largest clones represent 1.7% of the sample. The source material was PBMCs. Receptors originate from a man aged 18 to 35 in good health and CMV-seronegative.

The CDR3 region is CASSSIAGSYEQYF. CDR3 coding DNA: TGTGCCAGCAGTTCCATAGCGGGGTCCTACGAGCAGTACTTC. This chain joins TRBV27 and TRBJ2-7; 8 nucleotides agree with TRBD2. The V and J ends lost 4 bases and 1 base, in that order; junction bases with no gene match: 3. The germline V gene has CDR1 MNHEY and CDR2 SMNVEV (reference sequence). This CDR3 contains 14 residues.

The J gene is TRBJ2-7, the V gene TRBV15; the D gene is possibly TRBD1 (6 bases). Between the trimmed V and J ends, which lost 5 bases and 2 bases, there was a span of 16 bases. Germline V gene lookup returns CDR1 LNHNV and CDR2 YYDKDF (reference sequence). CDR3 length: 15 residues. Here the CDR3 DNA reads TGTGCCACCAGCGTCAGTGGACAGAAGGCCTACGAGCAGTACTTC. It codes for CATSVSGQKAYEQYF.

This clone has more than one count but fewer than ten. V is TRBV28 and J is TRBJ2-7; tentative D call: TRBD2 (6 bases). Per germline, CDR1 MDHEN and CDR2 SYDVKM. Trimming took off 6 bases at V and 4 bases at J, with 19 bases between the two ends. This CDR3 has 15 amino acids. As DNA, the CDR3 is TGTGCCAGCAGCCCTCCAGCGGGCGGTCGTTACGAGCAGTACTTC. Amino acid sequence: CASSPPAGGRYEQYF.

The rearrangement joins TRBV4-1 to TRBJ1-1; 10 nucleotides line up with TRBD1. This CDR3 is 17 amino acids long. Trimming removed 4 bases from V and 1 base from J; junction bases left unmatched: 9. Germline V gene lookup returns CDR1 MGHRA and CDR2 YSYEKL. CDR3 DNA sequence: TGCGCCAGCAGCCTTCTCGGGACAGGGGCTACGAACACTGAAGCTTTCTTT. This translates into CASSLLGTGATNTEAFF.

This clone has just one count. V and J are TRBV6-5 and TRBJ2-3, with TRBD2 identical over 8 bases. The CDR3 loop spans 16 amino acids. J was trimmed by 0 bases and V by 3 bases; bases with no gene match: 5. Germline CDR1 is MNHEY and CDR2 is SVGAGI. The CDR3: CASSYGTRYSTDTQYF. The CDR3 DNA sequence: TGTGCCAGCAGTTATGGGACTAGATACAGCACAGATACGCAGTATTTT.

J is TRBJ1-5 and V is TRBV18; possibly TRBD1 for D (6 bases). This CDR3 is built from 17 residues. Germline CDR1 KGHSH, CDR2 LQKENI. V lost 0 bases and J 6 bases, leaving 18 bases between the germline ends. CDR3 DNA: TGTGCCAGCTCACCACCCCGGGGGGGGCAAGGGGGTCAGCCCCAGCATTTT. This translates into CASSPPRGGQGGQPQHF.

The J gene is TRBJ1-1, the V gene TRBV7-3, with TRBD1 as a possible D gene (6 bases). Deletions cut 5 bases from V and 10 bases from J, with 17 bases between. There are 13 residues in the CDR3. Germline V gene lookup returns CDR1 SGHTA and CDR2 FQGTGA. The CDR3 DNA reads as TGTGCCAGCAGCCTGGGGGGGCTCGACCGAGCTTTCTTT. Translated, it gives CASSLGGLDRAFF.

This clone was seen more than once but under ten times. The V gene is TRBV6-5, the J gene TRBJ1-2; 7 positions match TRBD1. CDR3 length: 15 amino acids. V lost 7 bases to trimming and J lost 8 bases; unmatched junction nucleotides: 16. Germline values: CDR1 MNHEY, CDR2 SVGAGI. This CDR3 reads CASTARIGGAGGYTF. The CDR3 coding sequence is TGTGCCAGCACAGCAAGAATAGGGGGCGCCGGGGGCTACACCTTC.

This clone was observed a single time. The chain uses TRBV19 and TRBJ1-1; a weak D match, TRBD1 (5 bases). The CDR3 runs 14 residues. Germline-derived CDR1 and CDR2 are LNHDA and SQIVND (reference sequence). V was clipped by 6 bases and J by 1 base, with 12 bases between them. The CDR3 loop reads CASRWQGGNTEAFF. The CDR3 bases are TGTGCCAGTAGGTGGCAGGGTGGGAACACTGAAGCTTTCTTT.

The rearrangement uses TRBV7-9 and TRBJ2-1; no firm D call. Germline V lookup: CDR1 SEHNR, CDR2 FQNEAQ (reference sequence). Trimming shortened V by 5 bases and J by 6 bases, and 8 bases separated the two germline ends. The CDR3 sequence is 12 residues long. In DNA form, the CDR3 reads TGTGCCAGCAGCCCCCCCCGCAATGAGCAGTTCTTC. Translating it yields CASSPPRNEQFF.

V usage is TRBV7-7 and J usage is TRBJ2-2, with 8 bases fitting TRBD1. Germline CDR1 reads SSHAT; CDR2 reads FNYEAQ (reference sequence). V was clipped by 4 bases and J by 6 bases; unmatched bases: 4. CDR3 length: 14 amino acids. The CDR3 loop reads CASSSTGVSGELFF. The CDR3 DNA reads TGTGCCAGCAGCTCGACAGGGGTCTCCGGGGAGCTGTTTTTT.

J is TRBJ2-1 and V is TRBV27, with TRBD2 identical over 9 bases. The CDR3 is 15 amino acids. Germline CDR1 MNHEY, CDR2 SMNVEV (reference sequence). The trim removed 7 bases at V and 6 bases at J, leaving 10 bases unmatched. The DNA for the CDR3 is TGTGCCAGCACCCTTCTAGCGGGGACGTCCAATGAGCAGTTCTTC. Amino acids: CASTLLAGTSNEQFF.

The chain carries TRBV5-6 and TRBJ1-5; tentatively, D is TRBD1 (6 bases). V was clipped by 3 bases and J by 1 base, with 14 bases between them. CDR1 is SGHDT, CDR2 YYEEEE, per germline. The CDR3 is made up of 16 amino acids. The CDR3: CASSSTSGTSNQPQHF. In DNA form, the CDR3 reads TGTGCCAGCAGCTCAACATCCGGGACAAGCAATCAGCCCCAGCATTTT.

V and J are TRBV28 and TRBJ2-7, with TRBD2 as a possible D gene (5 bases). Between the trimmed V and J ends, which lost 8 bases and 2 bases, there was a span of 10 bases. CDR1 and CDR2 from the germline V gene are MDHEN and SYDVKM. This CDR3 region has 12 residues. CDR3 region: CASRRGPYEQYF. The CDR3 DNA reads as TGTGCCAGCCGGAGAGGGCCCTACGAGCAGTACTTC.

The chain recombines TRBV27 with TRBJ2-7; the D gene is possibly TRBD2 (5 bases). The germline V gene has CDR1 MNHEY and CDR2 SMNVEV (reference sequence). Deletions cut 5 bases from V and 3 bases from J, with 11 bases between. The CDR3 contains 13 residues. CDR3 amino acids: CASSLLGDYEQYF. In nucleotides, the CDR3 is TGTGCCAGCAGTCTGTTGGGAGACTACGAGCAGTACTTC.

The gene calls are TRBV7-3 and TRBJ1-4, with D perhaps TRBD1 (5 bases). The CDR3 is 13 amino acids. V gave up 7 bases and J gave up 6 bases, with 12 bases separating them. Germline CDR1 reads SGHTA; CDR2 reads FQGTGA. In DNA form, the CDR3 reads TGTGCCAGCACCATGGGGGGGTATGAAAAACTGTTTTTT. It specifies CASTMGGYEKLFF.

The gene calls are TRBV5-5 and TRBJ2-1; 8 bases agree with TRBD2. The CDR3 sequence is 14 residues long. Germline CDR1 and CDR2: SGHKS and YYEKEE (reference sequence). J gave up 6 bases and V 4 bases, and 6 bases lay outside the gene matches. The CDR3 nucleotides read TGTGCCAGCAGCAGCCCGGGACTAGTCAATGAGCAGTTCTTC. Protein product: CASSSPGLVNEQFF.

V gene TRBV7-2 combines with J gene TRBJ2-7; possible D gene TRBD2, 6 bases. Trimming left V 0 bases short and J 6 bases short, with 12 bases between. The CDR3 is 14 residues long. Germline V CDR1 and CDR2: SGHTA, FQGNSA. CDR3 sequence reads: CASSLAVAGIEQYF. The CDR3 DNA is TGTGCCAGCAGCTTAGCAGTGGCGGGGATCGAGCAGTACTTC.

The chain employs TRBV5-5 and TRBJ1-1, with 9 nucleotides matching TRBD1. The V gene's germline CDR1 is SGHKS and CDR2 YYEKEE (reference sequence). V shed 4 bases and J 1 base; nucleotides not matched to a gene: 2. The CDR3 covers 14 residues. The CDR3 loop is CASSVDRGNTEAFF. The CDR3 DNA is TGTGCCAGCAGCGTGGACAGGGGGAACACTGAAGCTTTCTTT.

The chain uses TRBV6-5 and TRBJ1-3; D gene uncertain. Trimming cost V 0 bases and J 0 bases, with 9 bases left between them. The CDR3 runs to 16 residues. Germline V lookup: CDR1 MNHEY, CDR2 SVGAGI. CDR3 protein: CASSYSRSHSGNTIYF. DNA for the CDR3: TGTGCCAGCAGTTACTCGAGATCGCACTCTGGAAACACCATATATTTT.

This clone has only a few counts. The chain carries TRBV7-3 and TRBJ1-1, with TRBD1 as a possible D gene (5 bases). Germline V gives CDR1 SGHTA, CDR2 FQGTGA. Trimming left V 1 base short and J 3 bases short, with 9 bases between. The CDR3 consists of 14 residues. The CDR3 reads CASSLNGGYTEAFF. In DNA form, the CDR3 reads TGTGCCAGCAGCTTAAACGGGGGTTACACTGAAGCTTTCTTT.

The chain couples TRBV29-1 to TRBJ2-7, with 7 bases matching TRBD2. CDR1 is SQVTM, CDR2 ANQGSEA, per germline. Germline trimming cut 7 bases from V and 1 base from J; bases unmatched to any gene: 4. This CDR3 has 12 residues. The CDR3 DNA follows: TGCAGCGGTCCGGGGGGATCCTACGAGCAGTACTTC. It translates to CSGPGGSYEQYF.

The J gene is TRBJ2-7, the V gene TRBV30, with 9 nucleotides matching TRBD1. The trim removed 6 bases at V and 5 bases at J, leaving 14 bases unmatched. Germline V lookup: CDR1 GTSNPN, CDR2 SVGIG (reference sequence). CDR3 length equals 15 residues. CDR3: CACTPRDRVGNEQYF. The CDR3 nucleotides read TGTGCCTGCACACCCCGGGACAGGGTGGGAAACGAGCAGTACTTC.

The CDR3 region is CASSAVGGLAGGPGNEQFF. The CDR3 nucleotides are TGTGCCAGCAGCGCCGTAGGGGGACTAGCGGGAGGGCCGGGGAATGAGCAGTTCTTC. The chain employs TRBV9 and TRBJ2-1; the match to TRBD2 covers 16 bases. This CDR3 has 19 residues. CDR1 and CDR2 (germline): SGDLS, YYNGEE. J was trimmed by 7 bases and V by 3 bases; bases with no gene match: 13.

The chain couples TRBV5-1 to TRBJ2-1; the match to TRBD1 covers 8 bases. CDR1 and CDR2 from the germline V gene are SGHRS and YFSETQ. The CDR3 covers 14 residues. The junction had 1 base not matched to a gene; V was cut back by 5 bases and J by 0 bases. The CDR3 region has the DNA TGCGCCAGCAGTCAGGGGGCCTCCTACAATGAGCAGTTCTTC. The encoded protein is CASSQGASYNEQFF.

The genes are TRBV7-6 and TRBJ2-7; no definite D call. Germline CDR1 reads SGHVS; CDR2 reads FNYEAQ. CDR3 size: 14 residues. V shed 2 bases and J shed 3 bases, with 11 bases lying between them. The CDR3 region has the DNA TGTGCCAGCAGCTTACAGCGAGAGAACTACGAGCAGTACTTC. Translating gives CASSLQRENYEQYF.

The V and J genes are TRBV15 and TRBJ2-5, with 7 positions matching TRBD1. The CDR3 runs 14 residues. With 0 bases clipped from V and 5 bases from J, the junction kept 3 bases outside the gene matches. From germline, CDR1 is LNHNV and CDR2 YYDKDF (reference sequence). For the CDR3, the DNA is TGTGCCACCAGCAGAGATACAGGGGCGGAGACCCAGTACTTC. It codes for CATSRDTGAETQYF.

The gene calls are TRBV29-1 and TRBJ2-5, with 7 positions matching TRBD1. V gave up 7 bases and J gave up 4 bases; unmatched junction bases: 6. This CDR3 contains 12 residues. CDR1 SQVTM and CDR2 ANQGSEA come from the germline V gene. CDR3 nucleotide sequence: TGCAGCGCTGGACAGGCACTAGAGACCCAGTACTTC. Its translation is CSAGQALETQYF.

The gene calls are TRBV5-6 and TRBJ1-3; no firm D call. Germline assignment: CDR1 SGHDT and CDR2 YYEEEE. Trimming stripped 1 base from V and 0 bases from J, with 8 bases between. The CDR3 loop spans 15 amino acids. CDR3 sequence (DNA): TGTGCCAGCAGCTTGCCTGGCAGCTCTGGAAACACCATATATTTT. Protein sequence: CASSLPGSSGNTIYF.